Listed here are 22 T cell receptor beta chains from one sample, sequenced in a study of cytomegalovirus exposure and HLA in healthy donors. Primers included in the PCR were 60 Vbeta and 13 Jbeta primers. Sequenced by immunoSEQ multiplex PCR; TCRdb stores in-frame clones only, minus some. The repertoire holds some 67,000 clones, with about 71% as singletons. Source material: PBMCs. The receptor set was obtained from a man in his 60s in good health and CMV-seropositive.

The V and J genes are TRBV19 and TRBJ2-5; maybe TRBD1 (6 bases). The V gene lost 3 bases and the J gene lost 4 bases, with 18 bases spanning the gap. This CDR3 contains 16 residues. CDR1 is LNHDA and CDR2 is SQIVND in the germline V gene (reference sequence). CDR3: CASSIVARGVGETQYF. DNA of the CDR3: TGTGCCAGTAGTATCGTGGCCAGGGGAGTGGGAGAGACCCAGTACTTC.

In its sample, this clone was seen a few times. The chain has TRBV7-6 and TRBJ1-2; the D is unclear. The germline CDR1 and CDR2 sequences are SGHVS and FNYEAQ. The V gene lost 5 bases and the J gene lost 5 bases, with 12 bases spanning the gap. CDR3 size: 13 residues. CDR3 residues: CASSPRLSYGYTF. The CDR3 nucleotides read TGTGCCAGCAGCCCCAGGCTCTCATATGGCTACACCTTC.

This chain joins TRBV11-3 and TRBJ1-1; 8 bases are shared with TRBD1. The CDR3 is made up of 14 amino acids. CDR1 and CDR2 from the germline V gene are SGHNT and YENEEA. The V segment lost 5 bases and the J segment 6 bases; nucleotides outside the gene matches: 8. CDR3 DNA: TGTGCCAGCAGCAACGGACAGGGAACGGCTGAAGCTTTCTTT. Amino acid sequence: CASSNGQGTAEAFF.

The rearrangement joins TRBV11-2 to TRBJ1-6; D might be TRBD1 (5 bases). The V gene lost 0 bases and the J gene lost 11 bases, with 17 bases spanning the gap. This CDR3 contains 16 residues. The germline V gene encodes CDR1 SGHAT and CDR2 FQNNGV. CDR3 protein: CASSLDPGGRGTPLHF. The CDR3 region has the DNA TGTGCCAGCAGCTTAGATCCGGGGGGGAGGGGAACACCCCTCCACTTT.

This clone was observed a handful of times. The V gene is TRBV5-4, the J gene TRBJ1-3, with 8 nucleotides matching TRBD1. Trimming at V came to 3 bases and at J to 0 bases, leaving 14 bases not matched to a gene. Germline V gives CDR1 SGHNT, CDR2 YYREEE (reference sequence). The CDR3 has 19 residues. CDR3 amino acids: CASSSTPGSDRDSGNTIYF. In DNA, the CDR3 is TGTGCCAGCAGCTCCACGCCGGGATCGGACAGGGACTCTGGAAACACCATATATTTT.

Regarding this clone: The junction departs from germline at one end; a sequencing error may be responsible. The gene calls are TRBV4-1 and TRBJ2-7, with D perhaps matching TRBD2 (7 bases). The germline CDR1 and CDR2 sequences are MGHRA and YSYEKL. The CDR3 is 15 residues long. The CDR3 sequence is CASSYSQGGLYGQYF. The CDR3, as DNA: TGCGCCAGCAGCTACTCACAGGGAGGGCTCTACGGGCAGTACTTC.

This clone was seen only once. This sequence joins TRBV15 and TRBJ1-4; D ambiguous. V lost 1 base and J 6 bases, leaving 15 bases between the germline ends. Germline CDR1 and CDR2: LNHNV and YYDKDF (reference sequence). CDR3 length: 16 amino acids. The CDR3 loop is CATSRGLSSRDEKLFF. In nucleotides, the CDR3 is TGTGCCACCAGCAGAGGACTCTCGAGTCGGGATGAAAAACTGTTTTTT. Filled out from reference TRBV15 and TRBJ1-4, the complete variable domain reads DAMVIQNPRYQVTQFGKPVTLSCSQTLNHNVMYWYQQKSSQAPKLLFHYYDKDFNNEADTPDNFQSRRPNTSFCFLDIRSPGLGDTAMYLCATSRGLSSRDEKLFFGSGTQLSVL.

In its sample, this clone was seen a few times. The V gene is TRBV5-1, the J gene TRBJ2-4; 9 bases fit TRBD1. CDR3 length equals 15 residues. Trimming removed 4 bases from V and 4 bases from J; junction bases left unmatched: 6. Germline lookup yields CDR1 SGHRS and CDR2 YFSETQ. CDR3 DNA sequence: TGCGCCAGCAGCCAGAAGACAGGGGGTAAAAACATTCAGTACTTC. Protein: CASSQKTGGKNIQYF.

This chain joins TRBV9 and TRBJ1-1, with D possibly being TRBD1 (5 bases). The CDR3 sequence is 15 residues long. V lost 4 bases to trimming and J lost 1 base, with 14 bases between them. Germline CDR1 and CDR2: SGDLS and YYNGEE. The CDR3, as DNA: TGTGCCAGCAGCCCCGGGGGAGGCTGGAACACTGAAGCTTTCTTT. Amino acids: CASSPGGGWNTEAFF.

The chain is built from TRBV5-5 and TRBJ1-1; D might be TRBD1 (5 bases). The germline V gene has CDR1 SGHKS and CDR2 YYEKEE (reference sequence). V gave up 0 bases and J gave up 4 bases, with 13 bases separating them. The CDR3 runs to 15 residues. The CDR3 DNA follows: TGTGCCAGCAGCTTGGAAGGGAGGGGCATCACTGAAGCTTTCTTT. It translates to CASSLEGRGITEAFF.

The V call is TRBV11-3, the J call TRBJ1-1; maybe TRBD1 (6 bases). The V gene's germline CDR1 is SGHNT and CDR2 YENEEA. V lost 4 bases and J 2 bases, leaving 11 bases between the germline ends. The CDR3 totals 14 residues. CDR3 in amino acids: CASSSKQGNTEAFF. DNA of the CDR3: TGTGCCAGCAGCTCGAAACAGGGTAACACTGAAGCTTTCTTT.

This rearrangement joins TRBV2 to TRBJ1-2; D remains unclear. Germline V lookup: CDR1 SNHLY, CDR2 FYNNEI. V lost 6 bases to trimming and J lost 5 bases, with 13 bases between them. This CDR3 contains 13 residues. The CDR3 region is CASSRRETYGYTF. For the CDR3, the DNA is TGTGCCAGCAGCAGACGGGAGACATATGGCTACACCTTC.

The chain recombines TRBV5-8 with TRBJ1-1; no definite D call. Per the germline V gene, CDR1 is SGHTS and CDR2 is YDEGEE. V lost 5 bases to trimming and J lost 3 bases, with 17 bases between them. This CDR3 comprises 15 residues. CDR3 DNA sequence: TGTGCCAGCAGTCGGGGTCGTTGGGAGGACACTGAAGCTTTCTTT. Protein product: CASSRGRWEDTEAFF. Looking up the rest from reference TRBV5-8 and TRBJ1-1 gives the full variable domain: EAGVTQSPTHLIKTRGQQATLRCSPISGHTSVYWYQQALGLGLQFLLWYDEGEERNRGNFPPRFSGRQFPNYSSELNVNALELEDSALYLCASSRGRWEDTEAFFGQGTRLTVV.

V usage is TRBV27 and J usage is TRBJ2-7; TRBD1 aligns across 9 bases. V trimming: 6 bases; J trimming: 11 bases; junction bases outside the gene matches: 11. The germline CDR1 and CDR2 sequences are MNHEY and SMNVEV (reference sequence). The CDR3 spans 13 residues. The CDR3 DNA reads as TGTGCCAGCAGCCCGGGACAGGGTCTACGGGAGTACTTC. It yields the protein CASSPGQGLREYF.

This chain uses TRBV5-1 with TRBJ1-6; possibly TRBD1 for D (6 bases). Trimming shortened V by 4 bases and J by 8 bases, and 19 bases separated the two germline ends. From germline, CDR1 is SGHRS and CDR2 YFSETQ. There are 16 residues in the CDR3. CDR3 residues: CASSPETGSGYSPLHF. CDR3 coding DNA: TGCGCCAGCAGCCCGGAAACAGGGTCCGGGTATTCACCCCTCCACTTT.

The chain has TRBV4-1 and TRBJ1-5, with D possibly matching TRBD1 (6 bases). With 0 bases removed from V and 9 bases from J, the gap between germline ends came to 15 bases. The CDR3 extends over 15 amino acids. CDR1 MGHRA and CDR2 YSYEKL come from the germline V gene. CDR3 coding DNA: TGCGCCAGCAGCCAAGAGGAGACAGGTGAACCGCCCCAGCATTTT. Translating it yields CASSQEETGEPPQHF.

This chain uses TRBV5-6 with TRBJ1-4, with 7 bases identical to TRBD1. Losses at the gene ends were 5 bases for V and 6 bases for J; bases not matched to a gene: 7. The CDR3 sequence is 14 residues long. Germline assignment: CDR1 SGHDT and CDR2 YYEEEE. CDR3 amino acids: CASSTGVGDEKLFF. The CDR3 DNA is TGTGCCAGCAGTACAGGGGTTGGGGATGAAAAACTGTTTTTT.

This CDR3 is CASSRGRTGGQPQHF. The CDR3 region has the DNA TGTGCCAGCAGCCGGGGCCGTACGGGAGGTCAGCCCCAGCATTTT. The V gene is TRBV7-2, the J gene TRBJ1-5, with D perhaps TRBD1 (5 bases). CDR3 length: 15 amino acids. Trimming left V 5 bases short and J 6 bases short, with 17 bases between. Germline-derived CDR1 and CDR2 are SGHTA and FQGNSA.

This rearrangement joins TRBV6-1 to TRBJ2-5; 7 positions match TRBD2. The J call may be faulty, since TRBJ2-7 better matches the DNA end. Germline lookup yields CDR1 MNHNS and CDR2 SASEGT. CDR3 size: 13 residues. The DNA for the CDR3 is TGTGCCAGCAGGGGACTAACAAACTACGAGCAGTACTTC. Translating it yields CASRGLTNYEQYF.

This clone has a handful of counts. The chain employs TRBV5-1 and TRBJ2-1; the D gene is possibly TRBD1 (5 bases). The V gene's germline CDR1 is SGHRS and CDR2 YFSETQ. The CDR3 totals 15 residues. Trimming removed 4 bases at V and 3 bases at J, with 14 bases between. The CDR3 bases are TGCGCCAGCAGCCTGGACACCCCGGGCTACAATGAGCAGTTCTTC. It yields the protein CASSLDTPGYNEQFF.

This clone was seen a handful of times. The chain combines TRBV29-1 with TRBJ1-2; D gene unclear. The V and J ends lost 4 bases and 0 bases respectively, with 9 bases between them. This CDR3 comprises 13 residues. The germline gives CDR1 SQVTM, CDR2 ANQGSEA. CDR3 DNA sequence: TGCAGCGTTGCCCACAGCACTAACTATGGCTACACCTTC. It yields the protein CSVAHSTNYGYTF.

This chain links TRBV15 with TRBJ2-1; maybe TRBD1 (8 bases). With 1 base removed from V and 6 bases from J, the gap between germline ends came to 25 bases. The CDR3 totals 19 residues. Germline CDR1 is LNHNV and CDR2 is YYDKDF (reference sequence). CDR3: CATSRAGGKGQVILNEQFF. In DNA form, the CDR3 reads TGTGCCACCAGCAGAGCGGGGGGAAAGGGACAGGTTATTCTCAATGAGCAGTTCTTC.